These 24 T cell receptor beta chains were all obtained from the same sample, sequenced in a study of beta chain features in type 1 diabetes. Findings and caveats of the study: For Type 1 diabetes patients, all four CD4+ subsets carried TCRB CDR3s that were moderately but significantly shorter.

Reverse transcribing all isolated RNA meant expressed TCRB transcripts were sequenced. Only in-frame clones appear in the TCRdb table, and some are missing; sequencing was by immunoSEQ multiplex PCR. Of 680,000 or so clones in the sample, around an eighth are singletons; the top ten hold less than 0.025%. Antigen specificity for these receptors is unknown. Sequencing input: naive CD4+ T cells from blood. These receptors were obtained from a man younger than 35 with type 1 diabetes.

This chain joins TRBV29-1 and TRBJ2-1; D gene ambiguous. Deletions cut 8 bases from V and 0 bases from J, with 20 bases between. This CDR3 is built from 16 residues. Germline V lookup: CDR1 SQVTM, CDR2 ANQGSEA. The CDR3 region is CSSARHEVSSYNEQFF. The CDR3 region has the DNA TGCAGCTCCGCCCGACACGAGGTTAGCTCCTACAATGAGCAGTTCTTC.

In its sample, this clone was seen a few times. This chain uses TRBV12-5 with TRBJ2-1; D remains ambiguous. The V end lost 1 base, the J end lost 0 bases, and 13 bases lay between the germline ends. CDR3 length equals 17 residues. Germline V gives CDR1 LGHNT, CDR2 FRNRAP. CDR3 sequence: CASGLAPTPSSYNEQFF. The CDR3 nucleotides read TGTGCTAGTGGTTTGGCCCCGACTCCTAGCTCCTACAATGAGCAGTTCTTC.

There are a few counts of this clone. The chain employs TRBV5-6 and TRBJ2-5, with D maybe TRBD2 (6 bases). V lost 1 base to trimming and J lost 3 bases, with 25 bases between them. This CDR3 is built from 19 residues. Germline V gives CDR1 SGHDT, CDR2 YYEEEE. The CDR3 protein is CASSLRQGGGWGVEETQYF. In DNA, the CDR3 is TGTGCCAGCAGCTTGAGGCAGGGAGGTGGTTGGGGCGTTGAAGAGACCCAGTACTTC.

This sequence joins TRBV6-5 and TRBJ2-1; D remains ambiguous. The V gene's germline CDR1 is MNHEY and CDR2 SVGAGI. CDR3 length: 16 residues. The V and J ends lost 0 bases and 3 bases respectively, with 12 bases between them. In DNA, the CDR3 is TGTGCCAGCAGTTACTCTCCCTCCGGGTTCTACAATGAGCAGTTCTTC. Translation: CASSYSPSGFYNEQFF.

The rearrangement uses TRBV20-1 and TRBJ2-1, with D maybe TRBD2 (5 bases). With 6 bases removed from V and 5 bases from J, the gap between germline ends came to 8 bases. The CDR3 contains 11 residues. Germline V gives CDR1 DFQATT, CDR2 SNEGSKA (reference sequence). The CDR3 sequence is CSAWTHNEQFF. In DNA form, the CDR3 reads TGCAGTGCGTGGACTCACAATGAGCAGTTCTTC.

A note on this clone: A read error may produce the germline difference seen at one junction end. J is TRBJ1-2 and V is TRBV5-6, with D possibly being TRBD1 (6 bases). The CDR3 runs 12 residues. The germline gives CDR1 SGHDT, CDR2 YYEEEE. CDR3: CASSLATGFNSF. DNA for the CDR3: TGTGCCAGCAGCTTGGCGACAGGATTTAACTCCTTC.

The sample holds a few counts of this clone. The same CDR3 also results from other DNA sequences found in this sample. The chain links TRBV25-1 to TRBJ2-5; D is unclear. Germline V gene lookup returns CDR1 MGHDK and CDR2 SYGVNS. Between the trimmed V and J ends, which lost 4 bases and 1 base, there was a span of 1 base. The CDR3 is 11 amino acids. The CDR3 DNA reads as TGTGCCAGCAGTGGCCAAGAGACCCAGTACTTC. It codes for CASSGQETQYF.

This clone was counted only a few times. V is TRBV5-1 and J is TRBJ1-4; TRBD1 is a possible D gene (5 bases). CDR1 and CDR2 (germline): SGHRS, YFSETQ. This CDR3 contains 14 residues. The ends were cut back, 1 base at V and 8 bases at J, with 12 bases in the middle. CDR3 sequence (DNA): TGCGCCAGCAGCTTGAAGGGGTATGGGGAAAAACTGTTTTTT. Translated, it gives CASSLKGYGEKLFF.

This sequence joins TRBV5-1 and TRBJ2-5, with 10 bases aligning to TRBD2. There are 16 residues in the CDR3. Germline lookup yields CDR1 SGHRS and CDR2 YFSETQ. Trimming cost V 0 bases and J 2 bases; bases outside gene matches: 4. CDR3 nucleotides: TGCGCCAGCAGCTTGGGGCTAGCGGGGGAACAAGAGACCCAGTACTTC. This translates into CASSLGLAGEQETQYF.

The genes are TRBV30 and TRBJ1-2; a weak D match, TRBD1 (6 bases). The V end lost 2 bases, the J end lost 5 bases, and 15 bases lay between the germline ends. CDR3 length: 14 amino acids. Germline V gives CDR1 GTSNPN, CDR2 SVGIG (reference sequence). Here the CDR3 reads CAWSPGHRAYGYTF. CDR3 nucleotide sequence: TGTGCCTGGAGTCCCGGACACAGGGCGTATGGCTACACCTTC.

The sample holds a few counts of this clone. The chain carries TRBV13 and TRBJ1-5; a weak D match, TRBD1 (6 bases). V dropped 0 bases and J dropped 1 base, with 10 bases sitting between them. The CDR3 loop spans 16 amino acids. Germline-derived CDR1 and CDR2 are PRHDT and FYEKMQ (reference sequence). CDR3: CASSLGGTPSNQPQHF. In nucleotides, the CDR3 is TGTGCCAGCAGCTTAGGCGGGACACCCAGCAATCAGCCCCAGCATTTT.

This chain links TRBV18 with TRBJ1-1, with TRBD1 matching 7 bases. Per the germline V gene, CDR1 is KGHSH and CDR2 is LQKENI. V trimming: 4 bases; J trimming: 5 bases; junction bases outside the gene matches: 7. The length of the CDR3 is 14 residues. DNA of the CDR3: TGTGCCAGCTCACGACAGGGAGGTAGGACTGAAGCTTTCTTT. It translates to CASSRQGGRTEAFF.

The V gene is TRBV15, the J gene TRBJ1-6, with D maybe TRBD1 (5 bases). The CDR3 consists of 15 residues. Trimming removed 1 base at V and 4 bases at J, with 8 bases between. Germline CDR1 is LNHNV and CDR2 is YYDKDF (reference sequence). The CDR3 DNA reads TGTGCCACCAGCAGAGCGGACATTTATAATTCACCCCTCCACTTT. Translation: CATSRADIYNSPLHF.

The gene calls are TRBV5-1 and TRBJ2-7; 9 nucleotides align to TRBD1. CDR3 length equals 15 residues. J lost 7 bases, V lost 4 bases, and 12 bases had no gene match. Per germline, CDR1 SGHRS and CDR2 YFSETQ. CDR3 coding DNA: TGCGCCAGCAGCGCCTCGGGGACAGGGAGACGAGAGCAGTACTTC. Translating it yields CASSASGTGRREQYF.

This clone turned up a few times. The chain links TRBV6-5 to TRBJ1-1; perhaps TRBD1 as D (6 bases). Germline V gives CDR1 MNHEY, CDR2 SVGAGI. This CDR3 spans 11 amino acids. The ends were cut back, 6 bases at V and 8 bases at J, with 10 bases in the middle. CDR3 residues: CASSPGTEAFF. The CDR3 coding sequence is TGTGCCAGCAGCCCCGGGACAGAAGCTTTCTTT.

J is TRBJ2-7 and V is TRBV2; TRBD2 agrees at 13 bases. CDR3 length equals 13 residues. V lost 4 bases and J lost 11; bases outside the gene matches: 5. Germline assignment: CDR1 SNHLY and CDR2 FYNNEI. The CDR3: CASSAGLAGEKYF. CDR3 nucleotides: TGTGCCAGCAGTGCCGGACTAGCGGGGGAGAAGTACTTC. Looking up the rest from reference TRBV2 and TRBJ2-7 gives the full variable domain: EPEVTQTPSHQVTQMGQEVILRCVPISNHLYFYWYRQILGQKVEFLVSFYNNEISEKSEIFDDQFSVERPDGSNFTLKIRSTKLEDSAMYFCASSAGLAGEKYFGPGTRLTVT.

This clone occurred a few times. The rearrangement uses TRBV2 and TRBJ1-1; D is unresolved. This CDR3 comprises 15 residues. Trimming cost V 1 base and J 5 bases, with 14 bases left between them. Germline CDR1 and CDR2: SNHLY and FYNNEI. CDR3 protein: CASSEEKGLGTEAFF. The CDR3 DNA reads as TGTGCCAGCAGTGAAGAAAAGGGTCTGGGGACTGAAGCTTTCTTT.

This clone was picked up a small number of times. V usage is TRBV6-5 and J usage is TRBJ1-2; perhaps TRBD1 as D (5 bases). Trimming shortened V by 6 bases and J by 0 bases, and 8 bases separated the two germline ends. Germline V gene sequence: CDR1 MNHEY, CDR2 SVGAGI. The CDR3 has 13 amino acids. The CDR3 here is CASRRDPNYGYTF. CDR3 coding DNA: TGTGCCAGCAGAAGGGACCCTAACTATGGCTACACCTTC.

V is TRBV27 and J is TRBJ2-7; TRBD1 aligns across 7 bases. The CDR3 spans 12 residues. Trimming took 6 bases from V and 5 from J; bases not matched to a gene: 4. The V gene's germline CDR1 is MNHEY and CDR2 SMNVEV (reference sequence). The CDR3: CASSDRAHEQYF. CDR3 DNA: TGTGCCAGCAGCGACAGGGCCCACGAGCAGTACTTC.

The chain recombines TRBV30 with TRBJ1-4; 8 bases agree with TRBD1. Losses at the gene ends were 5 bases for V and 5 bases for J; bases not matched to a gene: 4. Germline lookup yields CDR1 GTSNPN and CDR2 SVGIG (reference sequence). This CDR3 contains 13 residues. The CDR3 bases are TGTGCCTGGGGGGACAGGCCGAATGAAAAACTGTTTTTT. Its translation: CAWGDRPNEKLFF.

The chain employs TRBV29-1 and TRBJ2-4; D unresolved. This CDR3 is built from 12 residues. Germline V CDR1 and CDR2: SQVTM, ANQGSEA. V was cut by 4 bases and J by 3 bases, with 7 bases left in between. The CDR3, as DNA: TGCAGCGTTGGGTTGGACAAAAACATTCAGTACTTC. Residues: CSVGLDKNIQYF.

This clone was seen a handful of times. The V call is TRBV7-3, the J call TRBJ2-1, with a possible D match to TRBD2 (5 bases). The CDR3 extends over 15 amino acids. Trimming took 0 bases from V and 7 from J, leaving 13 bases between them. The germline V gene encodes CDR1 SGHTA and CDR2 FQGTGA. The CDR3 loop reads CASSLTPIPGNEQFF. As DNA, the CDR3 is TGTGCCAGCAGCTTAACTCCTATCCCGGGGAATGAGCAGTTCTTC.

This chain uses TRBV7-2 with TRBJ2-5, with 7 bases identical to TRBD1. The CDR3 is 14 amino acids. Germline V gives CDR1 SGHTA, CDR2 FQGNSA. J was trimmed by 2 bases and V by 4 bases; bases with no gene match: 4. In DNA, the CDR3 is TGTGCCAGCAGCTCAACCAGGGGGCAAGAGACCCAGTACTTC. It specifies CASSSTRGQETQYF.

The chain has TRBV11-2 and TRBJ2-5; D not certain. From germline, CDR1 is SGHAT and CDR2 FQNNGV. The CDR3 is 13 amino acids. Trimming left V 5 bases short and J 9 bases short, with 16 bases between. The CDR3 region has the DNA TGTGCCAGCAGCCTCCAATCCGCAAGGGCCCAGTACTTC. As protein: CASSLQSARAQYF. Filled out from reference TRBV11-2 and TRBJ2-5, the complete variable domain reads EAGVAQSPRYKIIEKRQSVAFWCNPISGHATLYWYQQILGQGPKLLIQFQNNGVVDDSQLPKDRFSAERLKGVDSTLKIQPAKLEDSAVYLCASSLQSARAQYFGPGTRLLVL.